Listed here are 18 T cell receptor beta chains from one sample, sequenced in a study of blood T cell repertoires in COVID-19. Method: immunoSEQ multiplex PCR; TCRdb's copy keeps in-frame clones and lacks some. This sample has about 140,000 clones, with approximately 84% found just once. The specimen sequenced was peripheral blood. The source of these receptors is a woman of 80 years or more in a cohort sampled during active or convalescent COVID-19.

This chain joins TRBV28 and TRBJ1-2; D possibly corresponds to TRBD1 (6 bases). The CDR3 spans 13 residues. V was clipped by 2 bases and J by 7 bases, with 11 bases between them. Per germline, CDR1 MDHEN and CDR2 SYDVKM. The CDR3 loop is CASSLIGQFGYTF. CDR3 nucleotide sequence: TGTGCCAGCAGTTTAATTGGACAGTTTGGCTACACCTTC.

The rearrangement joins TRBV29-1 to TRBJ2-1; 9 bases line up with TRBD1. This CDR3 is 14 amino acids long. The V segment lost 4 bases and the J segment 5 bases; nucleotides outside the gene matches: 6. Germline V gene data show CDR1 as SQVTM and CDR2 as ANQGSEA. As DNA, the CDR3 is TGCAGCGTTGCCGGGACAGGGTGGAACAATGAGCAGTTCTTC. Amino acid sequence: CSVAGTGWNNEQFF.

The chain carries TRBV19 and TRBJ1-1, with D perhaps matching TRBD1 (6 bases). The CDR3 loop spans 16 amino acids. Trimming left V 5 bases short and J 0 bases short, with 16 bases between. Germline-derived CDR1 and CDR2 are LNHDA and SQIVND (reference sequence). CDR3 in amino acids: CASSRRSQGLNTEAFF. CDR3 sequence (DNA): TGTGCCAGTAGTCGGAGATCACAGGGATTGAACACTGAAGCTTTCTTT.

This clone was observed many times. The J gene is TRBJ1-2, the V gene TRBV3-1 (or the pseudogene TRBV3-2), with no clear D. The V and J ends lost 4 bases and 8 bases respectively, with 14 bases between them. The CDR3 is 13 amino acids. The germline CDR1 and CDR2 sequences are LGHDT and YNNKEL (reference sequence). The CDR3 sequence: CASSLEGRGGYTF. The CDR3 region has the DNA TGTGCCAGCAGCCTGGAAGGACGAGGGGGCTACACCTTC.

The rearrangement links TRBV5-1 to TRBJ2-3; the D is unclear. CDR1 is SGHRS and CDR2 is YFSETQ in the germline V gene. V lost 0 bases, J lost 2 bases, and 10 bases lay in between. The CDR3 consists of 15 residues. The CDR3 nucleotides are TGCGCCAGCAGCTTGGGCCCCGGAGACACAGATACGCAGTATTTT. The encoded protein is CASSLGPGDTDTQYF.

The CDR3 here is CASSESLVTASNSPLHF. As DNA, the CDR3 is TGCGCCAGCAGTGAGTCGTTAGTGACAGCTTCAAATTCACCCCTCCACTTT. The chain carries TRBV10-2 and TRBJ1-6; weak D call: TRBD1 (5 bases). The CDR3 spans 17 residues. Germline loops: CDR1 WSHSY, CDR2 SAAADI. Trimming took off 0 bases at V and 7 bases at J, with 16 bases between the two ends.

The chain recombines TRBV21-1 with TRBJ1-1; the table's D gene call, TRBD1, was not cross checked with the DNA. TRBV21-1 is a known pseudogene. This CDR3 spans 16 amino acids. The CDR3 is CASSDRDRAKNTEAFF. As DNA, the CDR3 is TGTGCCAGCAGCGACCGGGACAGGGCAAAGAACACTGAAGCTTTCTTT.

The rearrangement joins TRBV4-1 to TRBJ1-4; D unclear. V lost 1 base, J lost 5 bases, and 8 bases lay in between. This CDR3 spans 14 amino acids. Germline lookup yields CDR1 MGHRA and CDR2 YSYEKL. CDR3 protein: CASSQANMNEKLFF. CDR3 nucleotides: TGCGCCAGCAGCCAAGCCAACATGAATGAAAAACTGTTTTTT.

The V call is TRBV2, the J call TRBJ2-5, with D maybe TRBD1 (6 bases). The CDR3 consists of 13 residues. Germline assignment: CDR1 SNHLY and CDR2 FYNNEI. The germline V and J ends were trimmed by 4 bases and 2 bases, with 8 bases remaining between them. CDR3: CASSGTVQETQYF. In nucleotides, the CDR3 is TGTGCCAGCAGTGGGACAGTTCAAGAGACCCAGTACTTC.

The chain is built from TRBV3-1 (or the pseudogene TRBV3-2) and TRBJ2-5; D call uncertain. This CDR3 has 14 amino acids. V was trimmed by 0 bases and J by 1 base, leaving 6 bases between them. CDR1 and CDR2 (germline): LGHDT, YNNKEL (reference sequence). The CDR3 here is CASSQDQVQETQYF. Written as DNA, the CDR3 is TGTGCCAGCAGCCAAGACCAGGTCCAAGAGACCCAGTACTTC.

This clone was seen just once. V and J are TRBV7-2 and TRBJ1-4; D remains ambiguous. V dropped 1 base and J dropped 4 bases, with 10 bases sitting between them. The CDR3 runs 15 residues. Germline assignment: CDR1 SGHTA and CDR2 FQGNSA. The CDR3 DNA is TGTGCCAGCAGCTTAGATGCGGGGATTAATGAAAAACTGTTTTTT. It yields the protein CASSLDAGINEKLFF.

The V and J genes are TRBV28 and TRBJ2-5, with 8 bases fitting TRBD1. Germline values: CDR1 MDHEN, CDR2 SYDVKM. CDR3 length: 14 residues. J lost 5 bases, V lost 4 bases, and 6 bases had no gene match. As DNA, the CDR3 is TGTGCCAGCAGTTCCAGGACAGGGTCGGAGACCCAGTACTTC. It codes for CASSSRTGSETQYF.

V gene TRBV5-4 combines with J gene TRBJ1-1, with a possible D match to TRBD1 (5 bases). V lost 3 bases and J 0 bases, leaving 9 bases between the germline ends. The CDR3 runs to 14 residues. From germline, CDR1 is SGHNT and CDR2 YYREEE (reference sequence). The CDR3 sequence: CASSSGIMNTEAFF. The CDR3 DNA sequence: TGTGCCAGCAGCTCAGGGATTATGAACACTGAAGCTTTCTTT.

This chain joins TRBV9 and TRBJ2-1; no reliable D call. Trimming removed 0 bases from V and 7 bases from J, with 11 bases in between. CDR3 length equals 14 residues. Germline V CDR1 and CDR2: SGDLS, YYNGEE. CDR3 in DNA: TGTGCCAGCAGCGTAGTCCCCCGGTCAAATGAGCAGTTCTTC. This gives the protein CASSVVPRSNEQFF.

The genes are TRBV6-2 or TRBV6-3 and TRBJ2-3; TRBD2 matches 8 bases. The CDR3 has 16 amino acids. In germline, CDR1 is MNHEY, CDR2 SVGEGT. V lost 1 base to trimming and J lost 1 base; unmatched junction nucleotides: 4. Here the CDR3 reads CASSYFFSGGTDTQYF. The CDR3 region has the DNA TGTGCCAGCAGTTACTTCTTTAGCGGGGGCACAGATACGCAGTATTTT.

The CDR3 nucleotides are TGTGCCAGCTCACCCGGGAAGGACTACGAGCAGTACTTC. Protein sequence: CASSPGKDYEQYF. The chain combines TRBV18 with TRBJ2-7; the D gene is possibly TRBD2 (5 bases). CDR3 length equals 13 residues. Germline V gene data show CDR1 as KGHSH and CDR2 as LQKENI. The ends were cut back, 3 bases at V and 3 bases at J, with 9 bases in the middle.

DNA for the CDR3: TGTGCCAGTAGGAAACAAACCCTGGTGTCACACACTGAAGCTTTCTTT. This gives the protein CASRKQTLVSHTEAFF. The rearrangement joins TRBV19 to TRBJ1-1; D is unresolved. The CDR3 covers 16 residues. Germline V gives CDR1 LNHDA, CDR2 SQIVND (reference sequence). The germline V and J ends were trimmed by 6 bases and 3 bases, with 20 bases remaining between them.

The chain has TRBV7-6 and TRBJ1-1, with 8 positions matching TRBD1. CDR1 and CDR2 from the germline V gene are SGHVS and FNYEAQ. The CDR3 spans 17 residues. The V and J ends lost 5 bases and 7 bases, in that order; junction bases with no gene match: 18. The CDR3 DNA sequence: TGTGCCAGCAGCCCCACGCTGGACAGGGCGGGCTCATATGAAGCTTTCTTT. Its translation is CASSPTLDRAGSYEAFF.